These T cell receptor beta chains were read from a single sample in a study of cytomegalovirus exposure and HLA in healthy donors. TCRdb keeps only in-frame clones here, not all; method: immunoSEQ multiplex PCR. The table records around 220,000 clones, approximately 83% of them present only once. The sequencing input was PBMCs. The receptors stem from a girl aged 5-17 years in good health and CMV-seronegative. CDR3s include the opening cysteine and the closing phenylalanine or tryptophan. D genes are given only for firm matches. Only some rows state a clone size, as once, few, many or a class for expanded clones.

TRBJ1-1	13	TRBV4-1	TRBD1	.	CASSQDRDSEAFF	TGCGCCAGCAGCCAGGACCGGGACAGTGAAGCTTTCTTT
TRBJ2-3	16	TRBV19	.	few	CASSTPDGSSTDTQYF	TGTGCCAGTAGTACCCCCGATGGCTCTAGCACAGATACGCAGTATTTT
TRBJ1-1	14	TRBV7-3	.	.	CASSSGQPNTEAFF	TGTGCCAGCAGCTCCGGACAGCCGAACACTGAAGCTTTCTTT
TRBJ1-4	15	TRBV7-9	.	few	CASSLVEGTNEKLFF	TGTGCCAGCAGCTTAGTGGAGGGTACGAATGAAAAACTGTTTTTT
TRBJ2-3	14	TRBV11-2	.	.	CASTPLAGGDTQYF	TGTGCCAGCACCCCGCTAGCCGGCGGGGATACGCAGTATTTT
TRBJ2-3	14	TRBV7-2	TRBD1	.	CASSLDRGADTQYF	TGTGCCAGCAGCTTGGACAGGGGTGCAGATACGCAGTATTTT
TRBJ2-7	14	TRBV15	TRBD1	.	CATSNGQGSYEQYF	TGTGCCACCAGCAACGGACAGGGATCCTACGAGCAGTACTTC
TRBJ1-1	13	TRBV19	.	once	CASTAKRRTEAFF	TGTGCCAGTACGGCAAAACGGAGGACTGAAGCTTTCTTT
TRBJ2-7	14	TRBV5-1	.	.	CARKPQGESYEQYF	TGCGCCAGAAAACCACAGGGAGAATCCTACGAGCAGTACTTC
TRBJ1-2	13	TRBV28	TRBD1	.	CASTQTGHYGYTF	TGTGCCAGCACCCAGACAGGGCACTATGGCTACACCTTC
TRBJ1-1	14	TRBV5-6	.	.	CASSLELRNTEAFF	TGTGCCAGCAGCTTGGAACTTCGGAACACTGAAGCTTTCTTT
TRBJ2-1	11	TRBV30	.	.	CAWAREVEQFF	TGTGCCTGGGCGAGGGAAGTGGAGCAGTTCTTC
TRBJ2-7	15	TRBV23-1	TRBD1	.	CASSQNQGAAYEQYF	TGCGCCAGCAGTCAAAACCAGGGGGCCGCCTACGAGCAGTACTTC
TRBJ2-5	14	TRBV18	TRBD1	.	CASSPTGIQETQYF	TGTGCCAGCTCACCGACAGGGATCCAAGAGACCCAGTACTTC
TRBJ1-4	14	TRBV11-1	TRBD1	.	CASSRQGLNEKLFF	TGTGCCAGCAGCCGACAGGGGTTAAATGAAAAACTGTTTTTT
TRBJ1-4	15	TRBV11-2	.	.	CASSLGNAVNEKLFF	TGTGCCAGCAGCTTAGGAAACGCAGTTAATGAAAAACTGTTTTTT
TRBJ2-5	15	TRBV19	TRBD2	.	CASSERERFGETQYF	TGTGCCAGTAGTGAGCGGGAGAGGTTTGGAGAGACCCAGTACTTC
TRBJ1-2	13	TRBV4-3	.	.	CASSQRGGDGYTF	TGCGCCAGCAGCCAGAGAGGGGGTGATGGCTACACCTTC
TRBJ2-2	18	TRBV27	TRBD2	once	CASTGSYRLAGNTGELFF	TGTGCCAGCACAGGTTCATATCGACTAGCGGGAAACACCGGGGAGCTGTTTTTT
TRBJ1-2	13	TRBV28	.	.	CASSLQGAYGYTF	TGTGCCAGCAGTTTACAAGGGGCCTATGGCTACACCTTC
TRBJ2-5	16	TRBV5-4	TRBD1	.	CASSPRQGDEGETQYF	TGTGCCAGCAGCCCTCGGCAGGGGGATGAGGGGGAGACCCAGTACTTC
TRBJ1-1	15	TRBV2	TRBD1	.	CASSDSRQGARIAFF	TGTGCCAGCAGCGATTCCCGACAGGGGGCGCGGATAGCTTTCTTT
TRBJ2-5	12	TRBV29-1	.	.	CSVRQYQETQYF	TGCAGCGTTAGACAGTATCAAGAGACCCAGTACTTC
TRBJ2-2	15	TRBV5-6	.	.	CASSPFRGGTGELFF	TGTGCCAGCAGCCCCTTCAGGGGAGGGACCGGGGAGCTGTTTTTT
TRBJ1-1	12	TRBV5-6	.	.	CASRGGNTEAFF	TGTGCCAGCAGGGGGGGTAACACTGAAGCTTTCTTT
TRBJ1-1	10	TRBV6-6	.	.	CATKSTEAFF	TGTGCCACCAAGAGCACTGAAGCTTTCTTT
TRBJ2-7	15	TRBV5-6	TRBD1	.	CASSPNGQGNHEQYF	TGTGCCAGCAGCCCGAACGGACAGGGTAACCACGAGCAGTACTTC
TRBJ2-5	15	TRBV28	TRBD2	.	CASRGLAGGWKTQYF	TGTGCCAGCAGGGGACTAGCGGGGGGGTGGAAGACCCAGTACTTC
TRBJ2-7	14	TRBV4-1	.	.	CASSQESLEEEMYF	TGCGCCAGCAGCCAAGAGTCTCTCGAGGAGGAGATGTACTTC
TRBJ2-1	16	TRBV28	TRBD1	.	CASSPQGQGMMNEQFF	TGTGCCAGCAGTCCCCAGGGACAGGGGATGATGAATGAGCAGTTCTTC
TRBJ1-2	13	TRBV27	TRBD1	.	CASSLSRGTGYTF	TGTGCCAGCAGTCTTTCCAGGGGGACTGGCTACACCTTC
TRBJ2-1	14	TRBV5-1	.	.	CASSSSSSYNEQFF	TGCGCCAGCAGTTCCTCGAGCTCCTACAATGAGCAGTTCTTC
TRBJ1-4	18	TRBV7-9	TRBD1	.	CASSRSQGAPATNEKLFF	TGTGCCAGCAGCCGATCACAGGGGGCGCCGGCAACTAATGAAAAACTGTTTTTT